This T cell receptor (beta chain) was sequenced during a study of T cells after yellow fever vaccination. On the study more broadly: It was SMART-Seq v4 Ultra Low Input that prepared the fractions with low cell numbers. Study-wide findings and caveats: Faster peaking, at day 5 versus 15, marked a secondary response that was weaker. Subsequent to the booster, the majority of primary-vaccination clones reappeared (approximately 95% CD4, 88% CD8).

The CDR3 loop spans 15 amino acids. V dropped 3 bases and J dropped 2; count of bases not matched to a gene: 3. CDR1 and CDR2 (germline): MGHDK, SYGVNS. In TCRdb, the 5' RACE reads were re-called with MiXCR into one record per CDR3 protein. The sample has 400,000 to 450,000 distinct CDR3 sequences; under 20% are singletons. This clonotype was detected only a few times. Antigen specificity is unknown. This specimen was PBMCs, taken before the yellow fever booster vaccination. The sequence came from a man aged 18-30 years who received the YFV17D yellow fever vaccine. The chain is built from TRBV25-1 and TRBJ1-3, with 8 nucleotides matching TRBD1. The CDR3 sequence is CASSDVDRAGNTIYF. The CDR3 coding sequence is TGTGCCAGCAGTGACGTGGACAGGGCTGGAAACACCATATATTTT.